This T cell receptor beta chain originates from a study of regulatory T cells in long-lasting Graves disease. Germline CDR1 and CDR2: SGHAT and FQNNGV. Unmatched junction bases numbered 10, after V lost 3 bases and J lost 6 bases. This CDR3 is 15 amino acids long. Noted time point: newly diagnosed GD, antithyroid drugs for less than 3 months. After RNA was extracted from PBMCs, the TCR library was made from it. Building of the TCR beta libraries involved iRepertoire HTBI primers and Arm-PCR of CDR3 regions. Each CDR3 protein is one row after TCRdb ran MiXCR on the multiplex PCR reads. The sample consists of 350,000 to 450,000 distinct CDR3 sequences, 14% to 15% of them appearing once. The sample was also reused in another study, on T cells in Graves' hyperthyroidism and ophthalmopathy.

The V call is TRBV11-2, the J call TRBJ2-7, with TRBD1 matching 8 bases. This TCR was sampled from a woman aged 25 to 39 with Graves disease. The sample consisted of peripheral blood mononuclear cells (PBMCs), taken at new diagnosis, from a patient treated with antithyroid drugs. CDR3 protein: CASSLRDRTDGEQYF. The CDR3, as DNA: TGTGCCAGCAGCTTGCGGGACAGGACCGATGGCGAGCAGTACTTC.